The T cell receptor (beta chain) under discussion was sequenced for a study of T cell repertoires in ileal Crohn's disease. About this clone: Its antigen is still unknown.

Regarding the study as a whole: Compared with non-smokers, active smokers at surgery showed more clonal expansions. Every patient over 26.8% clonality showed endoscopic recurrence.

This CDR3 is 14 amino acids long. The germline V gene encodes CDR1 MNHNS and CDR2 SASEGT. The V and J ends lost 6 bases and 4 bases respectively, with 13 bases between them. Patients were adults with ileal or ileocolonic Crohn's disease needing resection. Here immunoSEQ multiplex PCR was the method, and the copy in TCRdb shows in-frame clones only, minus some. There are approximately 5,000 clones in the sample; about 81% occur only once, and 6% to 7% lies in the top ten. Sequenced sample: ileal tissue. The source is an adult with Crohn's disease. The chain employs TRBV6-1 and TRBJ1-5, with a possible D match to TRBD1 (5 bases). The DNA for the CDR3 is TGTGCCAGCAGAGAGACAGCCAGGAATCAGCCCCAGCATTTT. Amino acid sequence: CASRETARNQPQHF.